This T cell receptor (beta chain) appears in the sequencing data of a study of T cell responses to AZD1222 COVID-19 vaccine. Using immunoSEQ multiplex PCR, the repertoire was profiled, and TCRdb retains in-frame clones only, with some absent. The sample consists of 150,000 to 180,000 clones, around 89% of them appearing once. Germline loops: CDR1 LNHDA, CDR2 SQIVND (reference sequence). The ends were cut back, 6 bases at V and 4 bases at J, with 12 bases in the middle. The CDR3 is made up of 13 amino acids. Study-level points and caveats: Among vaccine-associated CD4 TCRs, coverage spanned spike, with dominance at 160-218 and 743-854. Clonal diversity was possibly underestimated; the donors were predominantly white British and more often female. Scientists sampled the repertoires only once the peak T cell response had passed. Seropositivity was recorded at baseline in only 6 or 7 AZD1222 recipients.

A note on this clone: Antigen: not known.

The sequences come from peripheral blood, collected on day 0 of AZD1222 vaccination. This clonotype was obtained from an adult in good health. The V gene is TRBV19, the J gene TRBJ1-1; D is undetermined. This CDR3 is CASRAGFGTEAFF. CDR3 nucleotide sequence: TGTGCCAGTAGAGCGGGTTTCGGCACTGAAGCTTTCTTT.